This T cell receptor (beta chain) was sequenced for a study of blood T cell repertoires in COVID-19. Sequencing used immunoSEQ multiplex PCR; TCRdb keeps in-frame clones, though not all of them. The data show fewer than 250,000 clones, over 90% seen once. This receptor was identified in a man aged 30-40 years with COVID-19, enrolled during active disease. The sequencing input was peripheral blood.

CDR3 sequence: CASSQDSGLAEGTQYF. CDR3 in DNA: TGCGCCAGCAGCCAAGACTCGGGACTAGCGGAGGGGACCCAGTACTTC. This chain uses TRBV4-1 with TRBJ2-5, with 11 bases fitting TRBD2. V shed 0 bases and J 7 bases; nucleotides not matched to a gene: 7. The CDR3 spans 16 residues. Germline lookup yields CDR1 MGHRA and CDR2 YSYEKL.